The TCR beta chain described here comes from a study of blood T cell repertoires in COVID-19. Study as a whole: Samples of COVID-19 (acute and convalescent) were obtained from the United States, Italy and Spain. The analysed material was cDNA or gDNA that came from T cells, B-cell-depleted T cells, or PBMCs.

Looked up from germline, CDR1 is KGHSH and CDR2 is LQKENI. This CDR3 has 19 amino acids. The junction had 14 bases not matched to a gene; V was cut back by 6 bases and J by 0 bases. This clone was recorded a few times. Original data processing: Amplifying reference gene primers gave estimates of nucleated cell counts. Clones were read by immunoSEQ multiplex PCR, and TCRdb kept only the in-frame ones, dropping some. V and J calls and clone size are copied from that table; D and trimming were computed from the DNA. The sample records some 130,000 clones, roughly 90% being singletons. The sequenced sample consisted of peripheral blood. The rearrangement joins TRBV18 to TRBJ2-1; 10 bases are a match to TRBD2. The sequence was collected from a man aged 55 to 70 with active or convalescent COVID-19. The DNA for the CDR3 is TGTGCCAGCTCCCACGGGTCCACTAGCGGGGTTAGCTCCTACAATGAGCAGTTCTTC. As protein: CASSHGSTSGVSSYNEQFF.